These T cell receptor beta chains were read from a single sample in a study of identical twins. Via MiXCR, TCRdb re-called the 5' RACE reads, giving one row per CDR3 protein. The sample has about 520,000 distinct CDR3 sequences, under 25% seen once. This same sample was also part of a study on T cells expressing NK-cell markers.

Sample: CD4+ T cells sorted from blood. These receptors were obtained from a woman in her late teens or twenties in good health. Each CDR3 is given with its conserved first and last residue. Each record gives: clone size, V gene, J gene, CDR3 length, D gene, CDR3 DNA, CDR3 protein. The D gene is left open where the match is weak. Part of the rows lack a size; the others show once, few, many or a class for expanded clones.

NA,TRBV27,TRBJ1-1,14,TRBD1,TGTGCCACCTGGGACAGGGGCCCTAACACTGAAGCTTTCTTT,CATWDRGPNTEAFF
NA,TRBV30,TRBJ2-2,15,NA,TGTGCCTGGAGTGAATTCCTAGCGAACACCGGGGAGCTGTTTTTT,CAWSEFLANTGELFF
NA,TRBV29-1,TRBJ2-7,15,NA,TGCAGCGCCAGAGGGGTAGGACTACCCTACTACGAGCAGTACTTC,CSARGVGLPYYEQYF
NA,TRBV10-3,TRBJ1-4,16,TRBD1,TGTGCCATCAGGGGACAGGGGCCCTCGGGAGTCGAAAAACTGTTTTTT,CAIRGQGPSGVEKLFF
NA,TRBV20-1,TRBJ2-7,16,TRBD2,TGCAGTGCTCAAGATCTTACTAGCGGCGGCTCCTACGAGCAGTACTTC,CSAQDLTSGGSYEQYF
few,TRBV27,TRBJ2-5,16,TRBD2,TGTGCCAGCAGTACAGGGACTAGCGGGGAAGGGTGGACCCAGTACTTC,CASSTGTSGEGWTQYF
NA,TRBV5-1,TRBJ2-1,15,NA,TGCGCCAGCAAACACACAGGGTTCGCCTACAATGAGCAGTTCTTC,CASKHTGFAYNEQFF
NA,TRBV9,TRBJ2-5,17,TRBD1,TGTGCCAGCAGCGTAGGGGTCACCGGGACAGCCGAAGAGACCCAGTACTTC,CASSVGVTGTAEETQYF
few,TRBV7-7,TRBJ2-5,15,NA,TGTGCTAGCAGCTTAACCACCACCCCCCTAGTGGCCCAGTACTTC,CASSLTTTPLVAQYF
few,TRBV20-1,TRBJ2-3,13,TRBD2,TGCAGTGCTGGGCGGGGGGGATCAGATACGCAGTATTTT,CSAGRGGSDTQYF
few,TRBV7-3,TRBJ1-5,18,NA,TGTGCCAGCAGCTTAAATCATGATCCGGGGACCAGCAATCAGCCCCAGCATTTT,CASSLNHDPGTSNQPQHF
few,TRBV7-2,TRBJ1-2,14,NA,TGTGCCAGCAGCTTAGTTGGATGGGGTCCTGGCTACACCTTC,CASSLVGWGPGYTF
few,TRBV3-1,TRBJ1-6,16,NA,TGTGCCAGCAGCCAAGTCGACGGCCGCTATAATTCACCCCTCCACTTT,CASSQVDGRYNSPLHF
NA,TRBV20-1,TRBJ2-7,13,NA,TGCAGTGCTAGAGAGGGGGTTCGGACGGACGAGTACTTC,CSAREGVRTDEYF
NA,TRBV7-8,TRBJ1-1,14,NA,TGTGCCAGCAGCCGGGAGGGCAGTAACACTGAAGCTTTCTTT,CASSREGSNTEAFF
few,TRBV5-1,TRBJ2-3,15,TRBD2,TGCGCCAGCAGCTTGGGCGGGGGTTGGACAGATACGCAGTATTTT,CASSLGGGWTDTQYF
NA,TRBV9,TRBJ2-7,14,NA,TGTGCCAGCAGCGTAGCAAATGAAGGCTACGAGCAGTACTTC,CASSVANEGYEQYF
NA,TRBV20-1,TRBJ2-7,15,TRBD2,TGCAGTACTAGAAAGTCCAGCGGGAACTCCTACGAGCAGTACTTC,CSTRKSSGNSYEQYF
few,TRBV20-1,TRBJ1-2,13,NA,TGCAGTGCTACACTGGGAGGCCGCTATGGCTACACCTTC,CSATLGGRYGYTF
few,TRBV6-5,TRBJ2-5,16,NA,TGTGCCAGCAGTTCCCCTATAAAGACTGGAGAAGAGACCCAGTACTTC,CASSSPIKTGEETQYF
few,TRBV20-1,TRBJ2-3,13,TRBD1,TGCAGTGCCACCGGGACAGAAAAATATACGCAGTATTTT,CSATGTEKYTQYF
NA,TRBV5-1,TRBJ2-7,15,TRBD1,TGCGCCAGCAGCTGGGGGGACAGGGGGCTCGACGAGCAGTACTTC,CASSWGDRGLDEQYF
NA,TRBV9,TRBJ2-5,15,NA,TGTGCCAGCAGCGCGAGCCCCGTTAACCAAGAGACCCAGTACTTC,CASSASPVNQETQYF
few,TRBV30,TRBJ1-6,12,NA,TGTGCCTGGAGACTCGTCCACTCACCCCTCCACTTT,CAWRLVHSPLHF
many,TRBV7-2,TRBJ2-7,16,TRBD2,TGTGCCAGCAGCTTGGTAGCGGGGGGTTCGCGGTACGAGCAGTACTTC,CASSLVAGGSRYEQYF
NA,TRBV6-6,TRBJ2-7,13,NA,TGTGCCAGCGATAGCGGATCCTCCTACGAGCAGTACTTC,CASDSGSSYEQYF
NA,TRBV10-3,TRBJ2-7,11,NA,TGTGCCACCACCCTAGAATACGAGCAGTACTTC,CATTLEYEQYF
NA,TRBV28,TRBJ1-4,13,NA,TGTGCCAGCAGCGGGGAGGGTAATGAAAAACTGTTTTTT,CASSGEGNEKLFF
few,TRBV6-1,TRBJ2-6,18,NA,TGTGCCAGCAGTCTAGAAGGGCCAGATTACTCTGGGGCCAACGTCCTGACTTTC,CASSLEGPDYSGANVLTF
NA,TRBV2,TRBJ2-1,15,TRBD2,TGTGCCAGCAGCGTACAGGCGGGAGTGCAGGGTGAGCAGTTCTTC,CASSVQAGVQGEQFF